The rows below give T cell receptor beta chains drawn from one sample of a study of OX40 agonist ivuxolimab in advanced cancers. This table comes from immunoSEQ multiplex PCR, and its TCRdb copy is limited to in-frame clones, with some not included. The top ten hold about 2.8% of the sample, which has more than 70,000 clones, about 90% seen once. The material was CD4+ or CD8+ T cells sorted from blood, obtained in a trial of the OX40 agonist ivuxolimab. Every receptor here comes from an adult with an advanced solid tumor such as melanoma, head and neck, liver or kidney cancer. CDR3s include the opening cysteine and the closing phenylalanine or tryptophan. The order of the fields is V gene, CDR3 protein.

V: TRBV6-1; CDR3: CASIEEFGELFF
V: TRBV7-9; CDR3: CASSFSLDEQYF
V: TRBV7-9; CDR3: CASSPGLAGENEQFF
V: TRBV6-4; CDR3: CASKNRGLRTDTQYF
V: TRBV7-9; CDR3: CASRRAGADNQPQHF
V: TRBV4-2; CDR3: CASSLGDEQYF
V: TRBV5-1; CDR3: CASSFRGEKETQYF
V: TRBV7-2; CDR3: CASSLYTEAFF
V: TRBV6-1; CDR3: CASSDVGTSNQPQHF
V: TRBV28; CDR3: CASSLWSEQFF
V: TRBV6-6; CDR3: CAGSSEYEQYF
V: TRBV6-1; CDR3: CASSVQGQGGEKLFF
V: TRBV30; CDR3: CAWSGGRSSYEQYF
V: TRBV10-3; CDR3: CAIRTSGGPDTQYF
V: TRBV5-1; CDR3: CASSIDSPSSYNEQFF
V: TRBV5-1; CDR3: CASSLTRITEAFF